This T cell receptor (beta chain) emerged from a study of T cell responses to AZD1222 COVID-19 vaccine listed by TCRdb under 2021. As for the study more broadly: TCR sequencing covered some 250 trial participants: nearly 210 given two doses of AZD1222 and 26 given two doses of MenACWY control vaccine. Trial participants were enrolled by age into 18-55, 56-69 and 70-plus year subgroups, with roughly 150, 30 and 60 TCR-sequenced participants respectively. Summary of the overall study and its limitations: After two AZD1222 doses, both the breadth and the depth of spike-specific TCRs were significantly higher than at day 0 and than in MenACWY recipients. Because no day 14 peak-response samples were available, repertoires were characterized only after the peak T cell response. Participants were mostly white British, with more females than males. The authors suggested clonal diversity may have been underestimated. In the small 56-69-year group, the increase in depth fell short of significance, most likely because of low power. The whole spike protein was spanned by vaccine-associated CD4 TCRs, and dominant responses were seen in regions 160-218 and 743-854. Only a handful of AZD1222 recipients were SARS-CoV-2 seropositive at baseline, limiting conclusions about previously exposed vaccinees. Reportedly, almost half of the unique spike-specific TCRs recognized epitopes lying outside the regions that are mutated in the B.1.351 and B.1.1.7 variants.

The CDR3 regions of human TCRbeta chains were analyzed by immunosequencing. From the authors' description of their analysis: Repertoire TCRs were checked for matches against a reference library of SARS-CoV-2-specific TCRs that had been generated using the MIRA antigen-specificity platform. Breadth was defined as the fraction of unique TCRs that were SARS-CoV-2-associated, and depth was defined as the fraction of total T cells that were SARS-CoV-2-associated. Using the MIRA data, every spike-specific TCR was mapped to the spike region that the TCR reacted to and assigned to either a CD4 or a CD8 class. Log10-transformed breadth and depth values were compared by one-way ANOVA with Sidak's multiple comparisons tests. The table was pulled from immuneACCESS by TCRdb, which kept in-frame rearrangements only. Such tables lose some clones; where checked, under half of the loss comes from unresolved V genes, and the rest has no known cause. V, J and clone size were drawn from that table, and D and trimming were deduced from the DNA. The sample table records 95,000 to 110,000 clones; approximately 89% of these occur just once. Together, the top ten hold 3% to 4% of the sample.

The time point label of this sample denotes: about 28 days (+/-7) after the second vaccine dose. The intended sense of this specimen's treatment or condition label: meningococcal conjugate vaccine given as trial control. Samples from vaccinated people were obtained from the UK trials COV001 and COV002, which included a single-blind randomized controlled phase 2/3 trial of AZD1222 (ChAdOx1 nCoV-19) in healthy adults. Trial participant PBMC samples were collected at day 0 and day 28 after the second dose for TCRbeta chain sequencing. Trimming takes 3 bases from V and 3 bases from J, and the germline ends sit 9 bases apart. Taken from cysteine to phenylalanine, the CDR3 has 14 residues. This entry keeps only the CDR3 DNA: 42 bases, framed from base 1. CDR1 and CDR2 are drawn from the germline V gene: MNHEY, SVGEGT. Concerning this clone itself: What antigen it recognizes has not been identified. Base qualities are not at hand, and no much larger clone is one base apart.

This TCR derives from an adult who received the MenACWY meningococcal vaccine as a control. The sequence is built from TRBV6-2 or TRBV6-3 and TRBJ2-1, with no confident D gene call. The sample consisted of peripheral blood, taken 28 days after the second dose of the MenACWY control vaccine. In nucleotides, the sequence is TGTGCCAGCAGTTATGTCAGCCACTACAATGAGCAGTTCTTC. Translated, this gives CASSYVSHYNEQFF.